This T cell receptor (beta chain) is drawn from a study of blood T cell repertoires in COVID-19. Across the study: Samples came from the United States, Italy and Spain, spanning acute and convalescent COVID-19. The cDNA or gDNA used as material had been derived from T cells, B-cell-depleted T cells, or PBMCs.

Assay: immunoSEQ multiplex PCR; the TCRdb copy retains only in-frame clones and omits some. The sample records approximately 390,000 clones, roughly 89% being singletons. The CDR3 is 13 amino acids. The germline CDR1 and CDR2 sequences are MNHEY and SVGAGI. V was trimmed by 4 bases and J by 4 bases, leaving 10 bases between them. Source material: peripheral blood. The TCR comes from a man aged 18 to 29 with active or convalescent COVID-19. V gene TRBV6-5 combines with J gene TRBJ1-1; no reliable D call. The CDR3 nucleotides read TGTGCCAGCAGTTCCTTCCGGGGCACTGAAGCTTTCTTT. It specifies CASSSFRGTEAFF.